This T cell receptor (beta chain) came from a study of Ad26.COV2.S vaccination and SARS-CoV-2 variants. Study context: Ad26.COV2.S given intramuscularly, once or twice 56 days apart. Study-level findings and limits: Breadth, reportedly substantial, characterized the spike-specific CD8+ and CD4+ T cell responses after vaccination.

The treatment denotes: about 20 received Ad26.COV2.S at low or high dose, single or two shots; about 5 received placebo; per-sample allocation not given. Samples were taken on day 63 after the first vaccine or placebo injection. Concerning this clone itself: Antigen specificity is unknown.

The CDR3 loop spans 14 amino acids. Germline CDR1 reads SGHKS; CDR2 reads YYEKEE (reference sequence). V lost 1 base and J lost 1, with 9 bases in between. Sequenced by immunoSEQ multiplex PCR; TCRdb stores in-frame clones only, minus some. The sample consists of 300,000 to 400,000 clones, around 87% of them appearing once. The clonotype comes from a person aged 18-60 years who received the Ad26.COV2.S COVID-19 vaccine or a placebo. The rearrangement uses TRBV5-5 and TRBJ2-7; possibly TRBD1 for D (5 bases). This specimen consisted of peripheral blood, obtained in a trial of Ad26.COV2.S vaccine versus placebo. DNA for the CDR3: TGTGCCAGCAGCTTGATTCCAGGGTCCTACGAGCAGTACTTC. Protein product: CASSLIPGSYEQYF.